This is a list of T cell receptor beta chains from one sample in a study of preoperative IRX-2 immunotherapy in early breast cancer. The table came from immunoSEQ multiplex PCR; TCRdb's copy has only in-frame clones and leaves some out. Among 34,000 or so clones listed, around 96% were seen once. Sampling was carried out from a patient treated with IRX-2 immunotherapy. The receptors come from a human donor with breast cancer. The CDR3 runs from the conserved cysteine through the conserved F or W. D genes are given only for firm matches. Size values are once, few and many counts, or a class for expanded clones, and some rows have none.

j_gene: TRBJ1-2; v_gene: TRBV6-6; abundance: .; d_gene: .; CDR3aa: CASSYSKWRGYTF; CDR3nt: TGTGCCAGCAGTTACTCGAAATGGCGAGGCTACACCTTC
j_gene: TRBJ1-3; v_gene: TRBV18; abundance: few; d_gene: .; CDR3aa: CASSPSLRGATGNTIYF; CDR3nt: TGTGCCAGCTCACCTAGCCTCAGGGGCGCGACTGGAAACACCATATATTTT
j_gene: TRBJ1-1; v_gene: TRBV6-5; abundance: .; d_gene: .; CDR3aa: CASRRDNRNTEAFF; CDR3nt: TGTGCCAGCAGACGGGACAATCGGAACACTGAAGCTTTCTTT
j_gene: TRBJ1-4; v_gene: TRBV6-5; abundance: .; d_gene: .; CDR3aa: CASRPATNEKLFF; CDR3nt: TGTGCCAGCCGTCCCGCAACTAATGAAAAACTGTTTTTT
j_gene: TRBJ2-7; v_gene: TRBV6-1; abundance: few; d_gene: .; CDR3aa: CASSVQGSQQYF; CDR3nt: TGTGCCAGCAGTGTCCAGGGTAGCCAACAGTACTTC
j_gene: TRBJ1-1; v_gene: TRBV4-1; abundance: .; d_gene: .; CDR3aa: CASSQLEGFGAFF; CDR3nt: TGCGCCAGCAGCCAACTCGAGGGGTTCGGGGCTTTCTTT
j_gene: TRBJ1-6; v_gene: TRBV10-2; abundance: .; d_gene: .; CDR3aa: CASSGGRGTNSPLHF; CDR3nt: TGCGCCAGCAGTGGCGGCAGGGGTACTAATTCACCCCTCCACTTT
j_gene: TRBJ2-7; v_gene: TRBV7-2; abundance: .; d_gene: .; CDR3aa: CASSRPGGWGEQYF; CDR3nt: TGTGCCAGCAGCCGTCCCGGGGGCTGGGGCGAGCAGTACTTC
j_gene: TRBJ2-7; v_gene: TRBV19; abundance: .; d_gene: .; CDR3aa: CASSIRGYEQYF; CDR3nt: TGTGCCAGTAGTATACGGGGCTACGAGCAGTACTTC
j_gene: TRBJ1-2; v_gene: TRBV25-1; abundance: .; d_gene: .; CDR3aa: CASSEPRGGRGYTF; CDR3nt: TGTGCCAGCAGTGAACCCAGGGGTGGGAGAGGCTACACCTTC
j_gene: TRBJ2-1; v_gene: TRBV4-2; abundance: .; d_gene: TRBD2; CDR3aa: CASSLGTTYNEQFF; CDR3nt: TGTGCCAGCAGCTTAGGGACTACCTACAATGAGCAGTTCTTC
j_gene: TRBJ2-3; v_gene: TRBV4-2; abundance: .; d_gene: .; CDR3aa: CASSTGLPSTDTQYF; CDR3nt: TGTGCCAGCAGCACTGGACTGCCTAGCACAGATACGCAGTATTTT
j_gene: TRBJ2-1; v_gene: TRBV7-9; abundance: .; d_gene: .; CDR3aa: CASSPISSYNEQFF; CDR3nt: TGTGCCAGCAGCCCGATTAGCTCCTACAATGAGCAGTTCTTC
j_gene: TRBJ2-7; v_gene: TRBV9; abundance: .; d_gene: TRBD1; CDR3aa: CASSPTGSHEQYF; CDR3nt: TGTGCCAGCAGCCCGACAGGGTCCCACGAGCAGTACTTC
j_gene: TRBJ1-3; v_gene: TRBV19; abundance: .; d_gene: .; CDR3aa: CASSIWAVSGNTIYF; CDR3nt: TGTGCCAGTAGTATATGGGCGGTCTCTGGAAACACCATATATTTT
j_gene: TRBJ1-3; v_gene: TRBV15; abundance: .; d_gene: .; CDR3aa: CATSREGRPGNTIYF; CDR3nt: TGTGCCACCAGCAGAGAGGGAAGGCCTGGAAACACCATATATTTT
j_gene: TRBJ1-1; v_gene: TRBV11-2; abundance: .; d_gene: .; CDR3aa: CASSRPGPFEAFF; CDR3nt: TGTGCCAGCAGCAGACCAGGTCCTTTTGAAGCTTTCTTT
j_gene: TRBJ2-1; v_gene: TRBV29-1; abundance: .; d_gene: .; CDR3aa: CSVDTGAREQFF; CDR3nt: TGCAGCGTTGATACCGGGGCCAGGGAGCAGTTCTTC
j_gene: TRBJ2-3; v_gene: TRBV10-1; abundance: .; d_gene: TRBD1; CDR3aa: CASSAGGDTDTQYF; CDR3nt: TGCGCCAGCAGCGCAGGGGGTGACACAGATACGCAGTATTTT
j_gene: TRBJ1-1; v_gene: TRBV5-6; abundance: .; d_gene: TRBD1; CDR3aa: CASSLLTGERAEAFF; CDR3nt: TGTGCCAGCAGCCTCTTAACAGGGGAGAGAGCTGAAGCTTTCTTT
j_gene: TRBJ2-2; v_gene: TRBV21-1; abundance: .; d_gene: .; CDR3aa: CASSRDRGRGTGELFF; CDR3nt: TGTGCCAGCAGCAGGGACAGGGGGCGCGGAACCGGGGAGCTGTTTTTT
j_gene: TRBJ2-7; v_gene: TRBV19; abundance: .; d_gene: .; CDR3aa: CASSTTGASYEQYF; CDR3nt: TGTGCCAGTAGTACTACCGGGGCCTCCTACGAGCAGTACTTC
j_gene: TRBJ1-2; v_gene: TRBV28; abundance: .; d_gene: .; CDR3aa: CASSDSGLANYGYTF; CDR3nt: TGTGCCAGCAGCGACTCCGGGTTGGCTAACTATGGCTACACCTTC
j_gene: TRBJ2-5; v_gene: TRBV7-2; abundance: .; d_gene: .; CDR3aa: CASSAKGGGRPVTQYF; CDR3nt: TGTGCCAGCAGCGCCAAAGGGGGGGGGCGACCTGTGACCCAGTACTTC
j_gene: TRBJ2-1; v_gene: TRBV19; abundance: once; d_gene: .; CDR3aa: CASKGGTSSDNEQFF; CDR3nt: TGTGCCAGTAAGGGCGGCACTAGCAGCGACAATGAGCAGTTCTTC
j_gene: TRBJ2-6; v_gene: TRBV10-1; abundance: .; d_gene: .; CDR3aa: CAGDPRSGANVLTF; CDR3nt: TGCGCCGGCGACCCACGCTCTGGGGCCAACGTCCTGACTTTC
j_gene: TRBJ1-3; v_gene: TRBV5-1; abundance: .; d_gene: .; CDR3aa: CASSPYSGNTIYF; CDR3nt: TGCGCCAGCAGTCCGTATTCTGGAAACACCATATATTTT
j_gene: TRBJ1-4; v_gene: TRBV30; abundance: .; d_gene: .; CDR3aa: CAWSSWGVGTNEKLFF; CDR3nt: TGTGCCTGGAGCTCCTGGGGAGTAGGAACTAATGAAAAACTGTTTTTT
j_gene: TRBJ2-7; v_gene: TRBV5-1; abundance: .; d_gene: .; CDR3aa: CASSPSGGGTYEQYF; CDR3nt: TGCGCCAGCAGCCCGTCGGGCGGGGGCACCTACGAGCAGTACTTC
j_gene: TRBJ2-7; v_gene: TRBV7-2; abundance: .; d_gene: TRBD2; CDR3aa: CASSFRLAGEYWYEQYF; CDR3nt: TGTGCCAGCAGCTTCCGACTAGCGGGAGAGTACTGGTACGAGCAGTACTTC
j_gene: TRBJ2-7; v_gene: TRBV11-2; abundance: .; d_gene: .; CDR3aa: CASSLSWSGYEQYF; CDR3nt: TGTGCCAGCAGCTTGTCGTGGAGCGGGTACGAGCAGTACTTC
j_gene: TRBJ1-4; v_gene: TRBV5-5; abundance: .; d_gene: TRBD1; CDR3aa: CASRTISGRGRLDEKLFF; CDR3nt: TGTGCCAGCAGGACTATATCGGGCAGGGGGCGTTTGGATGAAAAACTGTTTTTT
j_gene: TRBJ2-1; v_gene: TRBV20-1; abundance: .; d_gene: .; CDR3aa: CSAGGNNEQFF; CDR3nt: TGCAGTGCTGGAGGAAACAATGAGCAGTTCTTC
j_gene: TRBJ1-5; v_gene: TRBV6-5; abundance: .; d_gene: TRBD1; CDR3aa: CASSFRQGPQPQHF; CDR3nt: TGTGCCAGCAGTTTTCGACAGGGACCTCAGCCCCAGCATTTT
j_gene: TRBJ1-2; v_gene: TRBV19; abundance: once; d_gene: TRBD1; CDR3aa: CASRGDRGYGYTF; CDR3nt: TGTGCCAGTAGGGGTGACAGGGGCTATGGCTACACCTTC
j_gene: TRBJ2-2; v_gene: TRBV11-3; abundance: once; d_gene: .; CDR3aa: CASSLVSGYWSGELFF; CDR3nt: TGTGCCAGCAGCTTAGTCTCGGGATACTGGTCCGGGGAGCTGTTTTTT
j_gene: TRBJ1-6; v_gene: TRBV7-8; abundance: .; d_gene: .; CDR3aa: CASSLVGASNSPLHF; CDR3nt: TGTGCCAGCAGCTTAGTGGGGGCCTCCAATTCACCCCTCCACTTT
j_gene: TRBJ2-7; v_gene: TRBV28; abundance: .; d_gene: .; CDR3aa: CASSSLYEQYF; CDR3nt: TGTGCCAGCAGTTCCCTATACGAGCAGTACTTC
j_gene: TRBJ1-2; v_gene: TRBV14; abundance: .; d_gene: TRBD1; CDR3aa: CASSPTGNNYGYTF; CDR3nt: TGTGCCAGCAGCCCGACAGGGAATAACTATGGCTACACCTTC
j_gene: TRBJ1-1; v_gene: TRBV2; abundance: .; d_gene: .; CDR3aa: CASSADSNTEAFF; CDR3nt: TGTGCCAGCAGCGCAGACAGCAACACTGAAGCTTTCTTT
j_gene: TRBJ2-1; v_gene: TRBV19; abundance: .; d_gene: TRBD1; CDR3aa: CASSIGRGWEQFF; CDR3nt: TGTGCCAGTAGTATTGGCAGGGGGTGGGAGCAGTTCTTC
j_gene: TRBJ1-1; v_gene: TRBV5-1; abundance: .; d_gene: TRBD1; CDR3aa: CASRGTGSNTEAFF; CDR3nt: TGCGCCAGCAGGGGGACAGGGTCGAACACTGAAGCTTTCTTT
j_gene: TRBJ1-3; v_gene: TRBV21-1; abundance: .; d_gene: .; CDR3aa: CASSQELIRGNTIYF; CDR3nt: TGTGCCAGCAGCCAAGAACTCATTAGGGGAAACACCATATATTTT
j_gene: TRBJ2-2; v_gene: TRBV7-2; abundance: .; d_gene: .; CDR3aa: CASSIGLPTGELFF; CDR3nt: TGTGCCAGCAGCATAGGGCTTCCCACCGGGGAGCTGTTTTTT
j_gene: TRBJ1-5; v_gene: TRBV27; abundance: .; d_gene: .; CDR3aa: CASSLSSYSNQPQHF; CDR3nt: TGTGCCAGCAGTTTATCAAGTTATAGCAATCAGCCCCAGCATTTT
j_gene: TRBJ1-5; v_gene: TRBV6-1; abundance: .; d_gene: .; CDR3aa: CASGGSNQPQHF; CDR3nt: TGTGCCAGCGGTGGGAGCAATCAGCCCCAGCATTTT
j_gene: TRBJ2-7; v_gene: TRBV7-2; abundance: .; d_gene: TRBD1; CDR3aa: CASSVQGALSYEQYF; CDR3nt: TGTGCCAGCAGCGTACAGGGGGCACTCTCCTACGAGCAGTACTTC
j_gene: TRBJ1-2; v_gene: TRBV7-2; abundance: .; d_gene: .; CDR3aa: CASSLVMGVYGYTF; CDR3nt: TGTGCCAGCAGCTTAGTCATGGGGGTCTATGGCTACACCTTC
j_gene: TRBJ1-2; v_gene: TRBV28; abundance: .; d_gene: TRBD1; CDR3aa: CASSSLATGKNGYTF; CDR3nt: TGTGCCAGCAGTTCCCTGGCGACAGGGAAAAATGGCTACACCTTC
j_gene: TRBJ2-1; v_gene: TRBV18; abundance: .; d_gene: TRBD2; CDR3aa: CASSPASGRSEQFF; CDR3nt: TGTGCCAGCTCACCGGCTAGCGGGAGATCTGAGCAGTTCTTC
j_gene: TRBJ2-3; v_gene: TRBV6-7; abundance: .; d_gene: .; CDR3aa: CASTRRDTQYF; CDR3nt: TGTGCCAGCACCCGAAGAGATACGCAGTATTTT
j_gene: TRBJ2-3; v_gene: TRBV18; abundance: .; d_gene: .; CDR3aa: CASSPAPDTQYF; CDR3nt: TGTGCCAGCTCACCAGCACCAGATACGCAGTATTTT
j_gene: TRBJ2-3; v_gene: TRBV27; abundance: .; d_gene: .; CDR3aa: CASSDTRSTDTQYF; CDR3nt: TGTGCCAGCAGTGATACTAGGAGTACAGATACGCAGTATTTT
j_gene: TRBJ2-3; v_gene: TRBV9; abundance: .; d_gene: .; CDR3aa: CASSASGGQYF; CDR3nt: TGTGCCAGCAGCGCTTCGGGTGGGCAGTATTTT
j_gene: TRBJ2-7; v_gene: TRBV4-2; abundance: .; d_gene: .; CDR3aa: CASSRGVDEQYF; CDR3nt: TGTGCCAGCAGCCGGGGGGTTGACGAGCAGTACTTC
j_gene: TRBJ2-1; v_gene: TRBV13; abundance: .; d_gene: .; CDR3aa: CASSALALSSYNEQFF; CDR3nt: TGTGCCAGCAGCGCGCTAGCGCTCAGCTCCTACAATGAGCAGTTCTTC
j_gene: TRBJ1-5; v_gene: TRBV27; abundance: .; d_gene: .; CDR3aa: CASSLSWGGLNQPQHF; CDR3nt: TGTGCCAGCAGTTTATCTTGGGGAGGCCTCAATCAGCCCCAGCATTTT
j_gene: TRBJ1-4; v_gene: TRBV19; abundance: .; d_gene: .; CDR3aa: CASSPAGAGNEKLFF; CDR3nt: TGTGCCAGTAGTCCAGCAGGGGCTGGTAATGAAAAACTGTTTTTT
j_gene: TRBJ1-2; v_gene: TRBV4-1; abundance: few; d_gene: .; CDR3aa: CASSQEGVRYGYTF; CDR3nt: TGCGCCAGCAGCCAAGAAGGTGTCCGCTATGGCTACACCTTC